This TCR beta chain was recovered during a study of blood T cell repertoires in COVID-19. Study at large: Spain, Italy and the United States supplied samples that represented acute and convalescent COVID-19. From T cells, B-cell-depleted T cells, or PBMCs came the material, which was cDNA or gDNA.

The CDR3 sequence is 17 residues long. Germline V gives CDR1 KGHSH, CDR2 LQKENI. The ends lost 1 base at V and 0 bases at J; junction bases unmatched: 6. In the source study's methods: Reference gene primer amplification gave estimated nucleated cell counts. Measured with immunoSEQ multiplex PCR; TCRdb has only the in-frame clones, and not every one. Clone size and the V and J calls come from that table; the DNA yielded D and trimming. The data show about 26,000 clones, about 90% seen once. The source is a human donor in a cohort sampled during active COVID-19. The chain uses TRBV18 and TRBJ1-3, with 7 bases lining up with TRBD1. What was sequenced was peripheral blood. In DNA, the CDR3 is TGTGCCAGCTCACCACTTGTGGGGGACAGCTCTGGAAACACCATATATTTT. As protein: CASSPLVGDSSGNTIYF.